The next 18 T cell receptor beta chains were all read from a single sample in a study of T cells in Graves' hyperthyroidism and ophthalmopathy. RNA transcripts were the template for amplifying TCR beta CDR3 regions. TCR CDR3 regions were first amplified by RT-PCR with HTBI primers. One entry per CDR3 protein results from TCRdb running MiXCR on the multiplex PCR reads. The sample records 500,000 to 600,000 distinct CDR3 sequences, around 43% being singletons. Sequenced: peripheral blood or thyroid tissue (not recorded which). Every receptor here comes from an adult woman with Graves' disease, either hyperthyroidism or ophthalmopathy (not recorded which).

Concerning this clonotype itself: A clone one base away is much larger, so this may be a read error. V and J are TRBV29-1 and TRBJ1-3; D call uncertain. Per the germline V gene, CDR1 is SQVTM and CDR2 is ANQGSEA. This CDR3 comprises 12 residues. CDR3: CSVAVSGNTIHF. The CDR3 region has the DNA TGCAGCGTTGCAGTCTCTGGAAACACCATACATTTT.

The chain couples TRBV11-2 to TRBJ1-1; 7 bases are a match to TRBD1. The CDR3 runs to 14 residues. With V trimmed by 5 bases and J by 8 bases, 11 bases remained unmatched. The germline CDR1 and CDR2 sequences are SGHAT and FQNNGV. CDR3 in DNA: TGTGCCAGCAGCCACGGACAGGCTAGCACAGAAGCTTTCTTT. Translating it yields CASSHGQASTEAFF.

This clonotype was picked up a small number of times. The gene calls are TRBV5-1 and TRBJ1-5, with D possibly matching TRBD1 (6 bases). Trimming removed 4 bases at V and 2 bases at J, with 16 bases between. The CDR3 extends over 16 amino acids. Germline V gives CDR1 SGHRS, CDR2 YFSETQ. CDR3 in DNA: TGCGCCAGCAGCCCGGAGGGGGATCATCGCAATCAGCCCCAGCATTTT. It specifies CASSPEGDHRNQPQHF.

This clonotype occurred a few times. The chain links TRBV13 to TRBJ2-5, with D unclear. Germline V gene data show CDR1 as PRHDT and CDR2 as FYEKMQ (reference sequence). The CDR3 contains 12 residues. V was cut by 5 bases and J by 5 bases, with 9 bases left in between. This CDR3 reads CASSTPGETQYF. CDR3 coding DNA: TGTGCCAGCAGCACTCCTGGGGAGACCCAGTACTTC.

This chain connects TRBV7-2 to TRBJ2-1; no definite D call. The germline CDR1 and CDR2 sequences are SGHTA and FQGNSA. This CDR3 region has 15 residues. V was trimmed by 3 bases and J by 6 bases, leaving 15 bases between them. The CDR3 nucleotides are TGTGCCAGCAGCTTTTCCCCCAGGATGCGCAATGAGCAGTTCTTC. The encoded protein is CASSFSPRMRNEQFF.

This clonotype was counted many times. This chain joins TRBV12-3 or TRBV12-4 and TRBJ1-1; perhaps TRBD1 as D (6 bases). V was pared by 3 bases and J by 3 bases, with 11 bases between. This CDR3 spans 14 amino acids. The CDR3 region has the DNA TGTGCCAGCAGTTTTACAGGGAGCGACACTGAAGCTTTCTTT. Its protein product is CASSFTGSDTEAFF.

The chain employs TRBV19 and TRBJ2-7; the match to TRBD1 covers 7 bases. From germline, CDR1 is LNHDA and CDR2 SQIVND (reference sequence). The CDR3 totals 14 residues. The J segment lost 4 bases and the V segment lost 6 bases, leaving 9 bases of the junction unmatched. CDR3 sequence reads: CASSEAGGFYEQYF. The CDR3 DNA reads TGTGCCAGTAGCGAGGCAGGGGGTTTTTACGAGCAGTACTTC.

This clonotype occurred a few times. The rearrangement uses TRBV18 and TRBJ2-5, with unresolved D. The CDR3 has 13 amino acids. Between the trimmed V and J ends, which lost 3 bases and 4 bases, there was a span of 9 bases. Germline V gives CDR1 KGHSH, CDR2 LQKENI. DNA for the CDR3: TGTGCCAGCTCACCGGGGTTGGTAGAGACCCAGTACTTC. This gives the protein CASSPGLVETQYF.

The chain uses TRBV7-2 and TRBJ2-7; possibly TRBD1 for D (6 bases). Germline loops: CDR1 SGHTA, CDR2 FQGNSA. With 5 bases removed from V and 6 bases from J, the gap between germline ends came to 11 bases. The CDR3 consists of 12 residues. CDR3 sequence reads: CASSPNRVEQYF. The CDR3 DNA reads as TGTGCCAGCAGCCCGAACAGGGTCGAGCAGTACTTC.

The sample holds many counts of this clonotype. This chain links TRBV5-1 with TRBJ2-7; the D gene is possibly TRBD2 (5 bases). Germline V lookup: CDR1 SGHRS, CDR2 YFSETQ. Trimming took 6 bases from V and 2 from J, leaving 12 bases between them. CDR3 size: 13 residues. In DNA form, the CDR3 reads TGCGCCAGCACCCCATCGGGAACCTACGAGCAGTACTTC. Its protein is CASTPSGTYEQYF.

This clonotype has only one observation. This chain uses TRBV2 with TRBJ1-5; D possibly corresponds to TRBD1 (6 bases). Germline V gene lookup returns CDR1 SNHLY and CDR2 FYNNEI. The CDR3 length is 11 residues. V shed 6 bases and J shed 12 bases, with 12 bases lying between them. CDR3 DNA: TGTGCCAGCAGGGACCCCAGGGGCCAGCATTTT. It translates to CASRDPRGQHF.

CDR3 residues: CSATDRDGETQYF. As DNA, the CDR3 is TGCAGTGCGACAGATCGGGACGGTGAGACCCAGTACTTC. This chain connects TRBV20-1 to TRBJ2-5, with D possibly being TRBD1 or TRBD2 (5 bases each). The ends were cut back, 6 bases at V and 5 bases at J, with 16 bases in the middle. This CDR3 comprises 13 residues. The germline V gene encodes CDR1 DFQATT and CDR2 SNEGSKA (reference sequence).

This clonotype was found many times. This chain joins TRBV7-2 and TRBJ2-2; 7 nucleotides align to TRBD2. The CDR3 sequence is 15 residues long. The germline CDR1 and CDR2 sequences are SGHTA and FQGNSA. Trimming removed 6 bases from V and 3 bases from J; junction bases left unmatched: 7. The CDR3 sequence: CASSRAGLDTGELFF. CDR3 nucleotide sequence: TGTGCCAGCAGTCGAGCGGGATTGGACACCGGGGAGCTGTTTTTT.

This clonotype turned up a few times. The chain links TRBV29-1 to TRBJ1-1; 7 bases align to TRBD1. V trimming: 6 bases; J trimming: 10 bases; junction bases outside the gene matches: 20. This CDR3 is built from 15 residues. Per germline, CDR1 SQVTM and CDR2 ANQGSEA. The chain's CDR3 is CSVQYHGTQGKVAFF. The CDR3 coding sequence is TGCAGCGTGCAATATCACGGGACACAGGGGAAGGTAGCTTTCTTT.

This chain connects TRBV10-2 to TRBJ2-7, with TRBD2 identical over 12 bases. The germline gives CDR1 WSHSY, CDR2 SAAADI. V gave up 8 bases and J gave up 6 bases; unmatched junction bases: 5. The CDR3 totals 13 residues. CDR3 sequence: CASDPSGRAEQYF. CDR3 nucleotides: TGCGCCAGCGATCCTAGCGGGAGGGCCGAGCAGTACTTC.

CDR3 in amino acids: CSAKGGYTF. The CDR3 nucleotides read TGCAGTGCTAAGGGTGGCTACACCTTC. The V gene is TRBV20-1, the J gene TRBJ1-2, with D hard to call. The V gene lost 4 bases and the J gene lost 7 bases, with 4 bases spanning the gap. Germline V gene lookup returns CDR1 DFQATT and CDR2 SNEGSKA (reference sequence). CDR3 length: 9 amino acids.

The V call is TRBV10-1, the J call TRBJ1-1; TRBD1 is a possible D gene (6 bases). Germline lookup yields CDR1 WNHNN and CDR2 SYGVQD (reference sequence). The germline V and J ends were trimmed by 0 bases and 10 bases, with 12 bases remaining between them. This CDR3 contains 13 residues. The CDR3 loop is CASSESRTDGAFF. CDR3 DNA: TGCGCCAGCAGTGAGTCGCGGACAGACGGAGCTTTCTTT.

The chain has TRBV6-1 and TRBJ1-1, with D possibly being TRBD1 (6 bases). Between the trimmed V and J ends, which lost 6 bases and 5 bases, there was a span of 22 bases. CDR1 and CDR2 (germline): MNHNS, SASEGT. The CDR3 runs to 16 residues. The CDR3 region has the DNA TGTGCCAGCAGCGTGGGTACAGGGAGGAGGGGAACTGAAGCTTTCTTT. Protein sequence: CASSVGTGRRGTEAFF.